Detailed here is one T cell receptor (beta chain). In the authors' workflow: The authors estimated nucleated cell counts from reference gene primer amplification. Profiling relied on immunoSEQ multiplex PCR, and the TCRdb table lists in-frame clones only, not all of them. The V and J calls and clone size are taken from that table; D and trimming were inferred from the DNA. In the table there are over 150,000 clones, around 83% of which are singletons. The data originate from a study of blood T cell repertoires in COVID-19. About the research overall: Specimens from acute and convalescent COVID-19 originated in the United States, Italy and Spain. Sources were T cells, B-cell-depleted T cells, or PBMCs; the material itself was cDNA or gDNA.

This CDR3 has 13 amino acids. Trimming left V 5 bases short and J 3 bases short, with 10 bases between. CDR1 is SGHNT and CDR2 is YENEEA in the germline V gene. The clonotype comes from a man aged 45-65 years with active or convalescent COVID-19. The chain is built from TRBV11-3 and TRBJ1-2; TRBD1 might be the D (6 bases). The sample taken for sequencing was peripheral blood. CDR3 protein: CASSPRTDYGYTF. CDR3 nucleotides: TGTGCCAGCAGCCCCCGGACAGACTATGGCTACACCTTC.